This T cell receptor (beta chain) was captured by sequencing in a study of T-cell memory formation after mild COVID-19. Study results and caveats: Clones shrinking between day 15 and 85 showed a balanced CD4/CD8 split, and those that grew later tilted toward CD4+. Cross-reactive memory seemingly joined, as some responding clones were found in pre-infection memory. Among CD4+ contracting clones, most were CM and EM, and CD8+ ones EMRA.

Notes on this clonotype: What it recognizes is unknown.

TCRdb reanalysed the 5' RACE reads using MiXCR and keeps one entry per CDR3 protein. Among 550,000 to 650,000 distinct CDR3 sequences, roughly 17% were seen once, and the ten largest hold about 7.5%. Specimen: PBMCs or a T cell subset sorted from them (not recorded which). This TCR derives from an adult woman who had mild COVID-19 (a few samples of this study predate the infection). Cell type and time point are not known.

CDR3 protein: CASSYRLAGALDNEQFF. The CDR3 nucleotides read TGTGCCAGCAGCTATCGACTAGCGGGGGCCCTAGACAATGAGCAGTTCTTC. The chain uses TRBV7-2 and TRBJ2-1; TRBD2 agrees at 12 bases. Germline CDR1 is SGHTA and CDR2 is FQGNSA. The V gene end was trimmed by 4 bases and the J gene end by 5 bases; junction bases not matched to a gene: 9. This CDR3 has 17 amino acids.